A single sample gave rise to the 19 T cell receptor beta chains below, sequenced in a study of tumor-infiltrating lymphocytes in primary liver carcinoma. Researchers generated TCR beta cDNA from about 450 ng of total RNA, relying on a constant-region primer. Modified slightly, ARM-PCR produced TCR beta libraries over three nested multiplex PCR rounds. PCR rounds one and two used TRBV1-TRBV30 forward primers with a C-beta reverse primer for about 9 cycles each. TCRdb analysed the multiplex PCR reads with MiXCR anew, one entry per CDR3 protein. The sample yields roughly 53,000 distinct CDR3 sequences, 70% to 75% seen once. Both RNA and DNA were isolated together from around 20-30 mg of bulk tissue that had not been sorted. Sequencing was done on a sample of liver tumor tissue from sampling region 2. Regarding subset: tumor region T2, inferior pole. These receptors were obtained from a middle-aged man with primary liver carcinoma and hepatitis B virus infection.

CDR3 DNA: TGCAGTGCTAGAGATGGCTATCCGGGTGGAGATACGCAGTATTTT. This sequence encodes CSARDGYPGGDTQYF. The J gene is TRBJ2-3, the V gene TRBV20-1; D gene unclear. The CDR3 extends over 15 amino acids. The germline V gene has CDR1 DFQATT and CDR2 SNEGSKA (reference sequence). V was shortened by 0 bases and J by 5 bases, with 15 bases between the two germline ends.

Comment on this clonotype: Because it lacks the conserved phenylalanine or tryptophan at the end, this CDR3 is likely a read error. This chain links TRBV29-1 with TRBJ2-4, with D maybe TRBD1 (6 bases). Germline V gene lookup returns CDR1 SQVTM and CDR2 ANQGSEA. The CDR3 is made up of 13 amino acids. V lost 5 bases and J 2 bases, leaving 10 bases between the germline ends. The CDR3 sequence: CSVLGTTKNIQYL. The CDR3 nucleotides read TGCAGCGTTCTCGGGACAACCAAAAACATTCAGTACCTC.

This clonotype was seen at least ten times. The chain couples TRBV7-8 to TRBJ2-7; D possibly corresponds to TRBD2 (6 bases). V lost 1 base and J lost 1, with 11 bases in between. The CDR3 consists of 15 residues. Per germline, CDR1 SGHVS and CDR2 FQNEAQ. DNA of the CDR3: TGTGCCAGCAGCTTAGAACCGGGAGAATCCTACGAGCAGTACTTC. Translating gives CASSLEPGESYEQYF.

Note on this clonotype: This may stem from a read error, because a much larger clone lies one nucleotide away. CDR3 region: CASSELKGATQYF. In nucleotides, the CDR3 is TGTGCCAGCAGTGAATTGAAGGGCGCTACGCAGTATTTT. J is TRBJ2-3 and V is TRBV25-1; the D is unclear. Germline CDR1 reads MGHDK; CDR2 reads SYGVNS. CDR3 size: 13 residues. Trimming removed 1 base from V and 8 bases from J, with 10 bases in between.

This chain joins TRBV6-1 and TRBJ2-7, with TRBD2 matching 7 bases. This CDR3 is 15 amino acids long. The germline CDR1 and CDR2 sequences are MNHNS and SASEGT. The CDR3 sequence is CPISEPAVGGYEQYF. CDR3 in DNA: TGTCCCATCAGTGAACCTGCGGTGGGGGGGTACGAGCAGTACTTC.

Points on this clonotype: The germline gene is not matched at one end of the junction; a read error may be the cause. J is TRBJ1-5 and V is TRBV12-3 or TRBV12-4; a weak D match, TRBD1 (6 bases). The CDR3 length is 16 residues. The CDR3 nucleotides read TGTGTCAGCAGTTTTGAAGGGAACAGGGTCTATCAGTCCCAGCATTTT. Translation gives CVSSFEGNRVYQSQHF.

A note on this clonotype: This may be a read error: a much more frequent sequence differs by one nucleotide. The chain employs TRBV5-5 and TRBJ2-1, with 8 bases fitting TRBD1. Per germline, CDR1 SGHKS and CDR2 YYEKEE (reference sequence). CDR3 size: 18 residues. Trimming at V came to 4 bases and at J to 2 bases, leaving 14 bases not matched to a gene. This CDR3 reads CASSINSFGTGAYNEQFF. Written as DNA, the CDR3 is TGTGCCAGCAGCATCAACTCTTTTGGGACAGGTGCCTACAATGAGCAGTTCTTC.

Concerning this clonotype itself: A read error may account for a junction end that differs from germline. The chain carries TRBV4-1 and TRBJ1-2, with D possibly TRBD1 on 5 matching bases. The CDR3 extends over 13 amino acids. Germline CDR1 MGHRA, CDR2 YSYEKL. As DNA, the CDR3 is TGCGCCAGCAGCGAGACAGCTAACTGTGGTTACACTTTC. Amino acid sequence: CASSETANCGYTF.

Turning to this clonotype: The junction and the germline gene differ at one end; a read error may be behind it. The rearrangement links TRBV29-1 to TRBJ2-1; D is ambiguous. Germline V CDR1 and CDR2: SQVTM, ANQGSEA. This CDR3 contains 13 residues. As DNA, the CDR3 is TGCAGCGTTACCGGTCGTCGCGGAGATGAGCACTTCTTC. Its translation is CSVTGRRGDEHFF.

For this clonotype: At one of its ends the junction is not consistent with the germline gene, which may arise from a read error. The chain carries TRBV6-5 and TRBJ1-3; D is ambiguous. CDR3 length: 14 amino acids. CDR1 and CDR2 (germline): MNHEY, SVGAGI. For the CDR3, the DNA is TGTGCCAGCGGCAGGCGTATCTCTGGAAATACCATATATTTT. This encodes CASGRRISGNTIYF.

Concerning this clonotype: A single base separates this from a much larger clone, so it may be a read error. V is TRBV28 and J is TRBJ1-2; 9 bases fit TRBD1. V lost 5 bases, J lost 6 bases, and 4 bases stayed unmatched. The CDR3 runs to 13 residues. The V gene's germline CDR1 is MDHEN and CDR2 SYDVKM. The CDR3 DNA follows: TGTGCCAGCAGTGTGAGACAGGGGGATGGCTACACCTTC. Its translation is CASSVRQGDGYTF.

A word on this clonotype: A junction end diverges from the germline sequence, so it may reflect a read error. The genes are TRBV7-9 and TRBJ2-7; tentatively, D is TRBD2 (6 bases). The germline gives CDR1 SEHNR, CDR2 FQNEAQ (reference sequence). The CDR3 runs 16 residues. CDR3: CANSLAAGQVFREQYF. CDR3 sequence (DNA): TGTGCCAACAGCTTAGCGGCGGGCCAGGTCTTCCGCGAGCAGTACTTC.

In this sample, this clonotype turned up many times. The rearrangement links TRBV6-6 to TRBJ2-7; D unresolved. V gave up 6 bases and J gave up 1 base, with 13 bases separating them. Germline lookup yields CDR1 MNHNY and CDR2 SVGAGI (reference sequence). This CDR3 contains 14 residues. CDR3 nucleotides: TGTGCCAGCAGCCAAACGTCTAGTTCCTACGAGCAGTACTTC. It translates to CASSQTSSSYEQYF.

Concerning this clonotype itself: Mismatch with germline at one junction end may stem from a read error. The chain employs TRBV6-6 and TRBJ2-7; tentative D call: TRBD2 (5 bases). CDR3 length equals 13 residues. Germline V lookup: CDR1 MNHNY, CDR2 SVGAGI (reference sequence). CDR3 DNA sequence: TGTGCCAGCAGACGAGAAAGCGGTTGCGAGCACTACTTC. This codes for CASRRESGCEHYF.

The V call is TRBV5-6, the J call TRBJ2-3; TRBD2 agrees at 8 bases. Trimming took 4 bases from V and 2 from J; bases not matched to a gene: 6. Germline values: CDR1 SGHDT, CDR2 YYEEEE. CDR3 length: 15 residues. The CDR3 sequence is CASSAASGHTDTQYF. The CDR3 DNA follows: TGTGCCAGCAGCGCAGCTAGCGGGCACACAGATACGCAGTATTTT.

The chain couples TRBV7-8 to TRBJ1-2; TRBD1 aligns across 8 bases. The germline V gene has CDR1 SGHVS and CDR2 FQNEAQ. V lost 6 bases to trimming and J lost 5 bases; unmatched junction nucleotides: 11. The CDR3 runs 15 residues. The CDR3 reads CASRWRTGNHYGYTF. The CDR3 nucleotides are TGTGCCAGCAGATGGAGGACAGGGAACCATTATGGCTACACCTTC.

In DNA form, the CDR3 reads TGTGCCAGTAGCACACAGGGCATTGAGCAGTTCTTC. Translating gives CASSTQGIEQFF. The J gene is TRBJ2-1, the V gene TRBV11-2, with D possibly TRBD1 on 6 matching bases. Germline V gene sequence: CDR1 SGHAT, CDR2 FQNNGV. Trimming removed 9 bases at V and 9 bases at J, with 15 bases between. The CDR3 is 12 residues long. The whole variable domain, filled in from reference TRBV11-2 and TRBJ2-1, reads EAGVAQSPRYKIIEKRQSVAFWCNPISGHATLYWYQQILGQGPKLLIQFQNNGVVDDSQLPKDRFSAERLKGVDSTLKIQPAKLEDSAVYLCASSTQGIEQFFGPGTRLTVL.

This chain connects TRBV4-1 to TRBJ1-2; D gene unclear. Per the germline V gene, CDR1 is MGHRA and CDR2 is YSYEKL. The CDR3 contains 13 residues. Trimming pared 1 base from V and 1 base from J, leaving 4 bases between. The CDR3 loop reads CASSQVSNYGYTF. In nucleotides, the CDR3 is TGCGCCAGCAGCCAAGTTAGTAACTATGGCTACACCTTC.

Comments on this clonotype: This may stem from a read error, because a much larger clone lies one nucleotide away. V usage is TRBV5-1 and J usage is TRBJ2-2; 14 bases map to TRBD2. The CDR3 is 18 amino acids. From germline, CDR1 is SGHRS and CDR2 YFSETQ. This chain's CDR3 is CASSLGTSGRVNSGELFF. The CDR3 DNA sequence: TGCGCCAGCAGCCTAGGGACTAGCGGGAGAGTGAACAGCGGGGAGCTGTTTTTT.